This T cell receptor beta chain was identified in a study of regulatory T cells in long-lasting Graves disease. The wider study: Over 5 years of antithyroid drugs plus positive TSH receptor antibodies defined persistent Graves' disease. Findings and limits, study-wide: Those with persistent Graves' had less TCR diversity than newly diagnosed patients.

According to the study, TCR beta libraries were built with iRepertoire HTBI primers and CDR3-region Arm-PCR. Via MiXCR, TCRdb re-called the multiplex PCR reads, giving one row per CDR3 protein. Of fewer than 450,000 distinct CDR3 sequences in the sample, 23% were seen once. This clonotype was recorded a few times. Its antigen is not known. Germline lookup yields CDR1 MNHEY and CDR2 SMNVEV (reference sequence). The CDR3 totals 14 residues. V gave up 3 bases and J gave up 7 bases, with 12 bases separating them. The time point here: persistent/refractory GD, antithyroid drugs over 5 years with positive TRAb. The TCR library was made from RNA extracted from PBMCs.

This chain uses TRBV27 with TRBJ1-4; possible D gene TRBD1, 5 bases. The clonotype comes from a female donor with Graves disease. Sequenced here: peripheral blood mononuclear cells (PBMCs), sampled when the disease was refractory, from a patient treated with antithyroid drugs. In nucleotides, the CDR3 is TGTGCCAGCAGTTTTCAGGGCGGTTCTGAAAAACTGTTTTTT. Amino acid sequence: CASSFQGGSEKLFF.